The 6 T cell receptor beta chains in this list originate from one sample, sequenced in a study of CD8+CD57+ T cells in acquired aplastic anemia. Using genomic DNA as the template, TCR beta VDJ and CDR3 profiling was carried out. MiXCR, run by TCRdb on the reads, gives a single entry per CDR3 protein. In the table there are under 500,000 distinct CDR3 sequences, around a third of which are singletons. Sequenced patients had shown CD8+CD57+ cell expansion by flow cytometry. The sample was sorted CD4+, CD8+, or CD8+CD57+ T cells (not recorded which) from PBMCs. These receptors all stem from a human donor with aplastic anemia.

This clonotype has only a few counts. This chain connects TRBV6-1 to TRBJ2-2, with D tentatively TRBD1 (6 bases). Germline V gene lookup returns CDR1 MNHNS and CDR2 SASEGT. V was shortened by 5 bases and J by 0 bases, with 13 bases between the two germline ends. The CDR3 spans 16 residues. The CDR3 spells CASSRMGTSNTGELFF. The CDR3 DNA reads as TGTGCCAGCAGTCGTATGGGGACATCGAACACCGGGGAGCTGTTTTTT.

The rearrangement joins TRBV4-2 to TRBJ2-7; 8 positions match TRBD2. From germline, CDR1 is LGHNA and CDR2 YNFKEQ. V lost 1 base to trimming and J lost 3 bases; unmatched junction nucleotides: 5. The CDR3 extends over 15 amino acids. CDR3 nucleotide sequence: TGTGCCAGCAGCCAAGGTTTAGCGGGGATCTACGAGCAGTACTTC. Translation: CASSQGLAGIYEQYF.

This clonotype came up many times. The V call is TRBV5-1, the J call TRBJ2-1; 8 bases are shared with TRBD2. CDR3 length equals 15 residues. Germline CDR1 is SGHRS and CDR2 is YFSETQ. V shed 0 bases, J shed 4 bases, and the junction held 3 bases outside the gene matches. This chain's CDR3 is CASSLEAGEYNEQFF. CDR3 in DNA: TGCGCCAGCAGCTTGGAAGCGGGAGAGTACAATGAGCAGTTCTTC.

V is TRBV11-2 and J is TRBJ1-6; weak D call: TRBD1 (6 bases). The CDR3 spans 14 residues. Trimming took 6 bases from V and 11 from J, leaving 17 bases between them. Looked up from germline, CDR1 is SGHAT and CDR2 is FQNNGV. As DNA, the CDR3 is TGTGCCAGCAGGTACAGGCTGGGGGCTCCACCCCTCCACTTT. This codes for CASRYRLGAPPLHF.

This clonotype turned up a few times. J is TRBJ1-4 and V is TRBV6-1, with D unresolved. Trimming removed 4 bases at V and 8 bases at J, with 17 bases between. The germline V gene has CDR1 MNHNS and CDR2 SASEGT. The CDR3 is 15 amino acids. CDR3 sequence: CASSVDRGPTEKLFF. CDR3 coding DNA: TGTGCCAGCAGTGTTGATCGGGGTCCGACGGAAAAACTGTTTTTT.

This clonotype occurred many times. The chain employs TRBV20-1 and TRBJ2-7; D may be TRBD1 (5 bases). The CDR3 is 13 amino acids. Trimming pared 3 bases from V and 3 bases from J, leaving 12 bases between. Per germline, CDR1 DFQATT and CDR2 SNEGSKA (reference sequence). The CDR3 DNA reads TGCAGTGCTAGGACAGCCCTAAACTACGAGCAGTACTTC. It codes for CSARTALNYEQYF.